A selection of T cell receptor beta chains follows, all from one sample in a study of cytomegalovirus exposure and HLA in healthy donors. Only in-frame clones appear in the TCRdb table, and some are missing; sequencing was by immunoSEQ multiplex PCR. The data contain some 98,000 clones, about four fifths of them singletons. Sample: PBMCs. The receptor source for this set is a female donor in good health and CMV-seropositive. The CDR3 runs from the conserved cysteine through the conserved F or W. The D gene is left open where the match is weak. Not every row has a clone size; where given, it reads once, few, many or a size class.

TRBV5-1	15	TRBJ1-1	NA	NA	TGCGCCAGCAGCGAGGGGGACGTGATGAACACTGAAGCTTTCTTT	CASSEGDVMNTEAFF
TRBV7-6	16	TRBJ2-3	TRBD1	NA	TGTGCCAGCAGCCCGCTAGGGGGCACTAACACAGATACGCAGTATTTT	CASSPLGGTNTDTQYF
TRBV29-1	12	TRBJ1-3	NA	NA	TGCAGCGTTGCCGGCAGGCCGGACACCATATATTTT	CSVAGRPDTIYF
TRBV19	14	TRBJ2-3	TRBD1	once	TGTGCCAGTAGTCTCGGACAGGGAGGAGATACGCAGTATTTT	CASSLGQGGDTQYF
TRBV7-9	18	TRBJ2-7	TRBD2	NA	TGTGCCAGCAGCACCCAGACTAGCGGGGGCCCGGACAGATACGAGCAGTACTTC	CASSTQTSGGPDRYEQYF
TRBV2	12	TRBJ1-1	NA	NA	TGTGCCAGCAGGGACTTTGGCACTGAAGCTTTCTTT	CASRDFGTEAFF
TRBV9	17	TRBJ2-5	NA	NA	TGTGCCAGCAGCGTAGAAGGGTCTAGAGGGATGAAAGAGACCCAGTACTTC	CASSVEGSRGMKETQYF
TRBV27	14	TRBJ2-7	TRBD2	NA	TGTGCCAGCAGTTTGGCGGGAGGGCCCTACGAGCAGTACTTC	CASSLAGGPYEQYF
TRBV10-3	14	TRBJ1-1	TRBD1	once	TGTGCCATCAGTGCACAGGGGGTAATAACTGAAGCTTTCTTT	CAISAQGVITEAFF
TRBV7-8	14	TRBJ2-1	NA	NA	TGTGCCAGCAGCTTACCGAGCTCCTACAATGAGCAGTTCTTC	CASSLPSSYNEQFF
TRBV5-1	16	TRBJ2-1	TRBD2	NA	TGCGCCAGCAGCTTGGGGTTGGCGGGGGGGCCGGTTGAGCAGTTCTTC	CASSLGLAGGPVEQFF
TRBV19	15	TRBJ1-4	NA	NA	TGTGCCAGTAAAGTATTTGAGTCAACTAATGAAAAACTGTTTTTT	CASKVFESTNEKLFF
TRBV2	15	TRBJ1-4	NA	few	TGTGCCAGCATTTATCAACTGGGGGGGAGTGCGGAACTGTTTTTT	CASIYQLGGSAELFF
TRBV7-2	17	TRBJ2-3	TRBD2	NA	TGTGCCAGCAGCCAGCGCAGAGGACTAGCGACCACAGATACGCAGTATTTT	CASSQRRGLATTDTQYF
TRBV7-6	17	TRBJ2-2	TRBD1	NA	TGTGCCAGCAGCTTAGTACCGGGACAGGGGGCCGTCGGGGAGCTGTTTTTT	CASSLVPGQGAVGELFF
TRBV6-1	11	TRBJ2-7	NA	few	TGTGCCAGCAGTGAAGCTGGGGGCCCGTACTTC	CASSEAGGPYF
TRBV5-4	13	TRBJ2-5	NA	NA	TGTGCCAGCAGCAGGGGGTCGGTAGAGACCCAGTACTTC	CASSRGSVETQYF
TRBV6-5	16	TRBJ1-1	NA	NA	TGTGCCAGCAGTTTAGACGCCTCCAGGGTGAACACTGAAGCTTTCTTT	CASSLDASRVNTEAFF
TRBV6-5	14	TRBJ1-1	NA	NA	TGTGCCAGCAGTCACCAGGGCGGTGGGACTGAAGCTTTCTTT	CASSHQGGGTEAFF
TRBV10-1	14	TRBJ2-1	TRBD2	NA	TGCGCCAGCAGTCTAAGCGGGAGAGTGGATGAGCAGTTCTTC	CASSLSGRVDEQFF
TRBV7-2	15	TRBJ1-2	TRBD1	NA	TGTGCCAGCAGCCCTTCGGACAGGGCCGGCTATGGCTACACCTTC	CASSPSDRAGYGYTF
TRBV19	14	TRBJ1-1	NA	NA	TGTGCCAGTAGGGCAGGCTTCTTGAACACTGAAGCTTTCTTT	CASRAGFLNTEAFF
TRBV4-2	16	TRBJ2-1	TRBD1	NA	TGTGCCAGCAGCCAAGATAGGGGACAGGGGTCCTTTGAGCAGTTCTTC	CASSQDRGQGSFEQFF
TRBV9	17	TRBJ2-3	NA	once	TGTGCCAGCAGCTACGGAGGGGGGGGGCGGGGCACAGATACGCAGTATTTT	CASSYGGGGRGTDTQYF
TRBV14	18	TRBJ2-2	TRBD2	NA	TGTGCCAAGGGACTAGCGGGGGGACCAACGAAAAGCACCGGGGAGCTGTTTTTT	CAKGLAGGPTKSTGELFF